Listed here are 31 T cell receptor beta chains from one sample, sequenced in a study of blood T cells in healthy people across ages. Primers used in a second PCR of about 7 to 12 cycles were a sample-barcoded 5' primer and a J-beta primer mix. MiXCR, run by TCRdb on the 5' RACE reads, gives a single entry per CDR3 protein. The data contain some 1.8 million distinct CDR3 sequences, roughly 43% of them singletons. The specimen was blood. These receptors all stem from a human donor in good health.

Turning to this clonotype: Because the CDR3 is missing its conserved closing phenylalanine or tryptophan, this is likely a read error. This chain's CDR3 is CASSSWEGRRTEAFS. The CDR3 bases are TGTGCCAGCAGCTCCTGGGAGGGGCGGAGGACTGAAGCTTTCTCT. The chain has TRBV7-9 and TRBJ1-1, with D perhaps TRBD1 (5 bases). V lost 4 bases and J lost 5, with 17 bases in between. The CDR3 spans 15 residues. Germline V gene data show CDR1 as SEHNR and CDR2 as FQNEAQ (reference sequence).

The V call is TRBV7-9, the J call TRBJ1-2, with D hard to call. The V gene's germline CDR1 is SEHNR and CDR2 FQNEAQ (reference sequence). The CDR3 runs 12 residues. V lost 2 bases and J lost 7, with 8 bases in between. CDR3 amino acids: CASSLSVGGYTF. DNA of the CDR3: TGTGCCAGCAGCTTAAGTGTAGGTGGCTACACCTTC.

This clonotype was detected once. The chain links TRBV28 to TRBJ2-5; maybe TRBD1 (6 bases). CDR3 length: 18 residues. Germline CDR1 is MDHEN and CDR2 is SYDVKM. The V gene lost 2 bases and the J gene lost 1 base, with 20 bases spanning the gap. The CDR3 here is CASSLARGGGGFQETQYF. The CDR3 DNA reads as TGTGCCAGCAGTTTAGCTCGAGGGGGTGGTGGATTCCAAGAGACCCAGTACTTC.

The genes are TRBV7-6 and TRBJ1-2; no reliable D call. Between the trimmed V and J ends, which lost 1 base and 3 bases, there was a span of 9 bases. The CDR3 covers 14 residues. From germline, CDR1 is SGHVS and CDR2 FNYEAQ. The CDR3 coding sequence is TGTGCCAGCAGCTTAGGAGGGTGGGACTATGGCTACACCTTC. This sequence encodes CASSLGGWDYGYTF.

V usage is TRBV7-2 and J usage is TRBJ1-2, with D possibly TRBD1 on 6 matching bases. The germline CDR1 and CDR2 sequences are SGHTA and FQGNSA. Trimming shortened V by 5 bases and J by 4 bases, and 17 bases separated the two germline ends. This CDR3 is 15 amino acids long. The CDR3 coding sequence is TGTGCCAGCAGCCCCCTGACAGGCGCCTCCTATGGCTACACCTTC. This sequence encodes CASSPLTGASYGYTF.

The V gene is TRBV7-2, the J gene TRBJ1-2; the match to TRBD1 covers 8 bases. J was trimmed by 6 bases and V by 4 bases; bases with no gene match: 7. In germline, CDR1 is SGHTA, CDR2 FQGNSA. CDR3 length: 14 amino acids. CDR3 protein: CASSYNRGDHGYTF. CDR3 bases: TGTGCCAGCAGCTATAACAGGGGGGACCATGGCTACACCTTC.

This clonotype appeared a single time. V and J are TRBV5-3 and TRBJ1-3; the D is unclear. TRBV5-3 is an open reading frame whose function is uncertain. V was shortened by 7 bases and J by 4 bases, with 6 bases between the two germline ends. The CDR3 is 11 amino acids. The chain's CDR3 is CARSTGNTIYF. CDR3 nucleotide sequence: TGTGCCAGATCTACAGGAAACACCATATATTTT.

CDR3 in DNA: TGTGCCAGCTCACCACCTTCCGGGGGAAAGGGCTACGAGCAGTACTTC. Translating gives CASSPPSGGKGYEQYF. The chain uses TRBV18 and TRBJ2-7, with D perhaps TRBD2 (6 bases). CDR3 length: 16 amino acids. With 0 bases removed from V and 3 bases from J, the gap between germline ends came to 15 bases. CDR1 and CDR2 from the germline V gene are KGHSH and LQKENI. Full variable domain (outside the CDR3, taken from reference TRBV18 and TRBJ2-7): NAGVMQNPRHLVRRRGQEARLRCSPMKGHSHVYWYRQLPEEGLKFMVYLQKENIIDESGMPKERFSAEFPKEGPSILRIQQVVRGDSAAYFCASSPPSGGKGYEQYFGPGTRLTVT.

In this sample, this clonotype turned up many times. The J gene is TRBJ2-1, the V gene TRBV7-2; no clear D. The CDR3 is 15 residues long. V lost 4 bases, J lost 0 bases, and 10 bases lay in between. Germline lookup yields CDR1 SGHTA and CDR2 FQGNSA. CDR3 loop: CASSSVVGSYNEQFF. CDR3 nucleotide sequence: TGTGCCAGCAGCTCAGTGGTTGGCTCCTACAATGAGCAGTTCTTC.

This clonotype was detected a few times. The genes are TRBV6-1 and TRBJ1-2; D might be TRBD1 (5 bases). The V end lost 0 bases, the J end lost 0 bases, and 11 bases lay between the germline ends. The CDR3 extends over 16 amino acids. Germline-derived CDR1 and CDR2 are MNHNS and SASEGT. The CDR3 loop is CASSEALQTANYGYTF. DNA for the CDR3: TGTGCCAGCAGTGAAGCGCTTCAGACAGCTAACTATGGCTACACCTTC.

The V gene is TRBV6-2 or TRBV6-3, the J gene TRBJ2-5; 15 bases are shared with TRBD2. After removal of 2 bases from V and 3 bases from J, the junction contained 4 bases not matched to a gene. CDR1 and CDR2 from the germline V gene are MNHEY and SVGEGT. The CDR3 has 17 residues. This CDR3 reads CASSYPRTSGGEETQYF. In DNA form, the CDR3 reads TGTGCCAGCAGTTACCCGAGGACTAGCGGGGGGGAAGAGACCCAGTACTTC.

The chain has TRBV7-8 and TRBJ2-1; 9 bases are a match to TRBD1. CDR3 length: 19 residues. With 2 bases clipped from V and 6 bases from J, the junction kept 17 bases outside the gene matches. Per germline, CDR1 SGHVS and CDR2 FQNEAQ. The CDR3 protein is CASSLYPAGTGKFPNEQFF. Written as DNA, the CDR3 is TGTGCCAGCAGCTTATACCCAGCCGGGACAGGGAAATTCCCCAATGAGCAGTTCTTC.

V is TRBV2 and J is TRBJ2-6, with 8 bases matching TRBD1. There are 17 residues in the CDR3. V dropped 2 bases and J dropped 2; count of bases not matched to a gene: 5. From germline, CDR1 is SNHLY and CDR2 FYNNEI. The CDR3 nucleotides are TGTGCCAGCAGTGAACAGGGGGCTGATGCTGGGGCCAACGTCCTGACTTTC. Its protein product is CASSEQGADAGANVLTF. Supplemented by reference TRBV2 and TRBJ2-6, the full variable domain reads EPEVTQTPSHQVTQMGQEVILRCVPISNHLYFYWYRQILGQKVEFLVSFYNNEISEKSEIFDDQFSVERPDGSNFTLKIRSTKLEDSAMYFCASSEQGADAGANVLTFGAGSRLTVL.

This clonotype was picked up a small number of times. The chain uses TRBV6-6 and TRBJ2-1; no clear D. The V and J ends lost 2 bases and 0 bases respectively, with 8 bases between them. The CDR3 has 15 amino acids. Per the germline V gene, CDR1 is MNHNY and CDR2 is SVGAGI (reference sequence). CDR3 in amino acids: CASSYGMGSYNEQFF. The CDR3 DNA follows: TGTGCCAGCAGTTACGGGATGGGCTCCTACAATGAGCAGTTCTTC.

The chain carries TRBV28 and TRBJ2-4, with D hard to call. Germline V gene sequence: CDR1 MDHEN, CDR2 SYDVKM. Trimming left V 5 bases short and J 13 bases short, with 12 bases between. The CDR3 sequence is 11 residues long. The CDR3 DNA is TGTGCCAGCAGTGTCGACTTTGGGCAGTACTTC. The encoded protein is CASSVDFGQYF. Complete variable domain (other parts from reference TRBV28 and TRBJ2-4): DVKVTQSSRYLVKRTGEKVFLECVQDMDHENMFWYRQDPGLGLRLIYFSYDVKMKEKGDIPEGYSVSREKKERFSLILESASTNQTSMYLCASSVDFGQYFGAGTRLSVL.

With respect to this clonotype: An end of the junction differs from the germline gene, which may be a read error. V usage is TRBV7-2 and J usage is TRBJ1-5, with D unclear. In germline, CDR1 is SGHTA, CDR2 FQGNSA. CDR3 size: 13 residues. CDR3 nucleotides: TGTGCCGGCAGCTTAGCGGGAGATCAGCCCCAGCATTTT. Protein: CAGSLAGDQPQHF.

This clonotype was observed once. The V call is TRBV3-1, the J call TRBJ1-6; 9 bases are shared with TRBD1. Unmatched junction bases numbered 11, after V lost 0 bases and J lost 11 bases. Per the germline V gene, CDR1 is LGHDT and CDR2 is YNNKEL (reference sequence). This CDR3 region has 17 residues. The CDR3 is CASSQDLGQGVRTPLHF. The CDR3 DNA reads TGTGCCAGCAGCCAAGATCTGGGACAGGGAGTTAGGACACCCCTCCACTTT.

The chain uses TRBV20-1 and TRBJ1-2; 9 nucleotides line up with TRBD1. Germline V CDR1 and CDR2: DFQATT, SNEGSKA (reference sequence). V trimming: 2 bases; J trimming: 0 bases; junction bases outside the gene matches: 4. The CDR3 is made up of 15 amino acids. The CDR3 region is CSARPQGASNYGYTF. CDR3 sequence (DNA): TGCAGTGCTAGACCACAGGGGGCGTCTAACTATGGCTACACCTTC.

This clonotype has a handful of counts. The genes are TRBV3-1 and TRBJ2-7; D is unclear. With 1 base removed from V and 2 bases from J, the gap between germline ends came to 15 bases. In germline, CDR1 is LGHDT, CDR2 YNNKEL (reference sequence). The CDR3 is 16 residues long. CDR3: CASSQVKGPSAYEQYF. The CDR3 DNA reads as TGTGCCAGCAGCCAAGTGAAAGGGCCCAGCGCCTACGAGCAGTACTTC.

The gene calls are TRBV2 and TRBJ2-2; 9 bases match TRBD1. From germline, CDR1 is SNHLY and CDR2 FYNNEI. The CDR3 contains 16 residues. V trimming: 4 bases; J trimming: 2 bases; junction bases outside the gene matches: 5. The CDR3 nucleotides are TGTGCCAGCAGTGGAGACAGGGGGTTTAACACCGGGGAGCTGTTTTTT. It codes for CASSGDRGFNTGELFF.

As to this clonotype: Germline and junction disagree at one end, which may indicate a read error. The chain links TRBV6-6 to TRBJ2-3, with D unclear. Germline V gives CDR1 MNHNY, CDR2 SVGAGI (reference sequence). This CDR3 has 16 amino acids. CDR3 bases: TGTGCCAGCAGTTACAGAGAACACCCCAGCCCAGATGCGCAGTATTTT. This gives the protein CASSYREHPSPDAQYF.

J is TRBJ2-7 and V is TRBV20-1, with TRBD2 matching over 7 bases. J lost 1 base, V lost 5 bases, and 8 bases had no gene match. This CDR3 is built from 14 residues. CDR1 is DFQATT and CDR2 is SNEGSKA in the germline V gene (reference sequence). This CDR3 reads CSAHPPRGSYEQYF. The CDR3 region has the DNA TGCAGTGCTCATCCCCCGCGGGGGTCCTACGAGCAGTACTTC.

V usage is TRBV7-2 and J usage is TRBJ2-3; 9 nucleotides match TRBD1. The CDR3 runs 16 residues. Trimming at V came to 5 bases and at J to 2 bases, leaving 8 bases not matched to a gene. From germline, CDR1 is SGHTA and CDR2 FQGNSA. The CDR3 spells CASSRTGGSLTDTQYF. In DNA form, the CDR3 reads TGTGCCAGCAGCCGCACAGGGGGCAGCCTCACAGATACGCAGTATTTT.

This clonotype was seen ten or more times. The rearrangement uses TRBV29-1 and TRBJ2-1; TRBD1 is a possible D gene (5 bases). The CDR3 contains 16 residues. The germline V and J ends were trimmed by 0 bases and 3 bases, with 15 bases remaining between them. From germline, CDR1 is SQVTM and CDR2 ANQGSEA. The CDR3 here is CSVEELGRTNYNEQFF. The CDR3, as DNA: TGCAGCGTTGAAGAGTTAGGTAGGACAAACTACAATGAGCAGTTCTTC.

The rearrangement uses TRBV11-1 and TRBJ1-2, with D hard to call. With 0 bases removed from V and 4 bases from J, the gap between germline ends came to 9 bases. Germline CDR1 is SGHAT and CDR2 is FQDESV (reference sequence). This CDR3 region has 14 residues. CDR3 sequence reads: CASSLARESYGYTF. The CDR3 DNA is TGTGCCAGCAGCTTAGCGCGAGAGTCCTATGGCTACACCTTC. Filled out from reference TRBV11-1 and TRBJ1-2, the complete variable domain reads EAEVAQSPRYKITEKSQAVAFWCDPISGHATLYWYRQILGQGPELLVQFQDESVVDDSQLPKDRFSAERLKGVDSTLKIQPAELGDSAMYLCASSLARESYGYTFGSGTRLTVV.

This clonotype was seen more than once but under ten times. V and J are TRBV20-1 and TRBJ2-3; TRBD1 might be the D (6 bases). V gave up 3 bases and J gave up 2 bases, with 9 bases separating them. This CDR3 is built from 13 residues. Germline V lookup: CDR1 DFQATT, CDR2 SNEGSKA (reference sequence). The CDR3: CSARDRNTDTQYF. In DNA, the CDR3 is TGCAGTGCTAGGGACAGAAACACAGATACGCAGTATTTT.

This chain uses TRBV5-1 with TRBJ2-3; 7 bases agree with TRBD1. CDR3 length equals 15 residues. V was pared by 0 bases and J by 5 bases, with 6 bases of the junction left unmatched. Germline V CDR1 and CDR2: SGHRS, YFSETQ. The CDR3, as DNA: TGCGCCAGCAGCTTGGCCGTTTCAGGGGGAGATACGCAGTATTTT. The encoded protein is CASSLAVSGGDTQYF. Full variable domain (remainder filled in from reference TRBV5-1 and TRBJ2-3): KAGVTQTPRYLIKTRGQQVTLSCSPISGHRSVSWYQQTPGQGLQFLFEYFSETQRNKGNFPGRFSGRQFSNSRSEMNVSTLELGDSALYLCASSLAVSGGDTQYFGPGTRLTVL.

V and J are TRBV4-1 and TRBJ2-7, with D tentatively TRBD1 (6 bases). The length of the CDR3 is 16 residues. Deletions cut 1 base from V and 3 bases from J, with 16 bases between. The germline V gene has CDR1 MGHRA and CDR2 YSYEKL. In DNA, the CDR3 is TGCGCCAGCAGCCAAGTCACAGGGAGTTCAGACTACGAGCAGTACTTC. Protein: CASSQVTGSSDYEQYF.

The chain combines TRBV5-5 with TRBJ1-1, with 7 bases identical to TRBD1. V lost 5 bases, J lost 0 bases, and 7 bases stayed unmatched. This CDR3 spans 15 amino acids. The germline V gene encodes CDR1 SGHKS and CDR2 YYEKEE (reference sequence). In DNA form, the CDR3 reads TGTGCCAGCAGTACAGGGGCGGTCATGAACACTGAAGCTTTCTTT. It translates to CASSTGAVMNTEAFF.

This chain links TRBV20-1 with TRBJ1-5; D gene unclear. Per the germline V gene, CDR1 is DFQATT and CDR2 is SNEGSKA (reference sequence). With 0 bases removed from V and 0 bases from J, the gap between germline ends came to 6 bases. The CDR3 is made up of 14 amino acids. The CDR3 loop is CSARDPGSNQPQHF. CDR3 nucleotides: TGCAGTGCTAGAGATCCGGGTAGCAATCAGCCCCAGCATTTT.

This chain links TRBV7-8 with TRBJ1-1, with D possibly TRBD1 on 5 matching bases. CDR3 length: 15 amino acids. V shed 2 bases and J shed 6 bases, with 16 bases lying between them. Germline CDR1 and CDR2: SGHVS and FQNEAQ. CDR3 sequence (DNA): TGTGCCAGCAGCTTATTTGTAGGGGTCGTCTCTGAAGCTTTCTTT. It translates to CASSLFVGVVSEAFF.